Below are 16 T cell receptor beta chains sequenced from a single sample in a study of T cell responses to AZD1222 COVID-19 vaccine. Data came from immunoSEQ multiplex PCR; TCRdb stores just in-frame clones and leaves some out. Of 130,000 to 150,000 clones detected, approximately 90% appear once; the ten largest clones hold roughly 3.1%. The sample here was peripheral blood, taken on day 0 of AZD1222 vaccination. The receptor set was obtained from an adult in good health.

The chain couples TRBV2 to TRBJ1-2; the D gene is possibly TRBD1 (5 bases). The germline gives CDR1 SNHLY, CDR2 FYNNEI. This CDR3 is 15 amino acids long. V lost 8 bases and J 3 bases, leaving 19 bases between the germline ends. The CDR3 loop is CASSPGQEGYYGYTF. In DNA, the CDR3 is TGTGCCAGCTCTCCGGGGCAGGAGGGGTACTATGGCTACACCTTC.

The chain couples TRBV5-6 to TRBJ1-4; TRBD1 aligns across 9 bases. The CDR3 runs 15 residues. V trimming: 2 bases; J trimming: 10 bases; junction bases outside the gene matches: 9. The germline V gene encodes CDR1 SGHDT and CDR2 YYEEEE. In DNA, the CDR3 is TGTGCCAGCAGCTTTAATACCCCGGGACAGGGAAAACTGTTTTTT. The encoded protein is CASSFNTPGQGKLFF.

The V and J genes are TRBV19 and TRBJ1-2; perhaps TRBD1 as D (5 bases). Germline CDR1 reads LNHDA; CDR2 reads SQIVND (reference sequence). The CDR3 covers 17 residues. V was clipped by 5 bases and J by 7 bases, with 26 bases between them. CDR3 loop: CASSAPGIPGGGSGYTF. The CDR3 DNA is TGTGCCAGTAGTGCTCCCGGGATCCCAGGCGGGGGATCTGGCTACACCTTC.

Only a few counts were recorded for this clone. V is TRBV4-3 and J is TRBJ2-3, with 7 bases that match TRBD2. CDR1 and CDR2 (germline): LGHNA, YSLEER. V lost 0 bases, J lost 4 bases, and 10 bases stayed unmatched. The CDR3 runs to 17 residues. The CDR3 nucleotides read TGCGCCAGCAGCCAAGACATCGGCGGGAGAGGAGCAGATACGCAGTATTTT. This sequence encodes CASSQDIGGRGADTQYF.

The chain combines TRBV7-6 with TRBJ1-1, with D possibly being TRBD1 (6 bases). V dropped 5 bases and J dropped 4 bases, with 17 bases sitting between them. This CDR3 region has 15 residues. Germline-derived CDR1 and CDR2 are SGHVS and FNYEAQ. The CDR3 here is CASSRGPGGPTEAFF. In DNA, the CDR3 is TGTGCCAGCAGCCGCGGCCCGGGGGGGCCCACTGAAGCTTTCTTT.

The chain combines TRBV15 with TRBJ1-1; D call uncertain. In germline, CDR1 is LNHNV, CDR2 YYDKDF (reference sequence). Deletions cut 0 bases from V and 0 bases from J, with 11 bases between. This CDR3 is built from 16 residues. In DNA, the CDR3 is TGTGCCACCAGCAGAGAGAGACATAACTTGAACACTGAAGCTTTCTTT. Its translation is CATSRERHNLNTEAFF.

This clone was counted between two and nine times. The rearrangement uses TRBV6-6 and TRBJ1-5; a possible D gene is TRBD1 (5 bases). The CDR3 length is 13 residues. The V gene's germline CDR1 is MNHNY and CDR2 SVGAGI (reference sequence). The V end was cut by 4 bases, the J end by 4 bases, with 8 bases between. The CDR3: CASSSQGNQPQHF. Written as DNA, the CDR3 is TGTGCCAGCAGTTCGCAGGGAAATCAGCCCCAGCATTTT.

This CDR3 is CASRTYATNEKLFF. The DNA of the CDR3 is TGTGCCAGTAGGACGTATGCAACTAATGAAAAACTGTTTTTT. The chain has TRBV19 and TRBJ1-4; D is unclear. This CDR3 is 14 amino acids long. With 6 bases removed from V and 0 bases from J, the gap between germline ends came to 8 bases. Germline lookup yields CDR1 LNHDA and CDR2 SQIVND (reference sequence).

The chain joins TRBV27 to TRBJ2-3; the match to TRBD2 covers 8 bases. CDR1 is MNHEY and CDR2 is SMNVEV in the germline V gene (reference sequence). The CDR3 spans 17 residues. Trimming removed 3 bases from V and 0 bases from J; junction bases left unmatched: 8. DNA of the CDR3: TGTGCCAGCAGTTTTACGGGGGGGGGAGTTAGCACAGATACGCAGTATTTT. Protein: CASSFTGGGVSTDTQYF.

The rearrangement links TRBV30 to TRBJ2-1, with TRBD1 matching over 7 bases. Trimming at V came to 0 bases and at J to 10 bases, leaving 0 bases not matched to a gene. Germline V gives CDR1 GTSNPN, CDR2 SVGIG (reference sequence). This CDR3 contains 11 residues. This CDR3 reads CAWSVQGEQFF. As DNA, the CDR3 is TGTGCCTGGAGTGTACAGGGGGAGCAGTTCTTC.

This chain joins TRBV3-1 (or the pseudogene TRBV3-2) and TRBJ2-1; TRBD2 matches 10 bases. J lost 6 bases, V lost 1 base, and 15 bases had no gene match. The CDR3 totals 19 residues. CDR1 is LGHDT and CDR2 is YNNKEL in the germline V gene (reference sequence). CDR3 protein: CASSQVIGSGGRGSNEQFF. As DNA, the CDR3 is TGTGCCAGCAGCCAAGTCATTGGTAGCGGGGGGCGTGGCTCCAATGAGCAGTTCTTC.

The gene calls are TRBV3-1 (or the pseudogene TRBV3-2) and TRBJ2-7, with 7 bases fitting TRBD2. The CDR3 sequence is 14 residues long. The V and J ends lost 0 bases and 6 bases, in that order; junction bases with no gene match: 5. Germline CDR1 is LGHDT and CDR2 is YNNKEL (reference sequence). For the CDR3, the DNA is TGTGCCAGCAGCCAAGAAGGGAGGGCAGGCGAGCAGTACTTC. It encodes CASSQEGRAGEQYF.

The rearrangement joins TRBV7-8 to TRBJ2-1; 8 bases map to TRBD2. V was clipped by 7 bases and J by 0 bases; unmatched bases: 8. The V gene's germline CDR1 is SGHVS and CDR2 FQNEAQ. This CDR3 is built from 16 residues. The CDR3 nucleotides read TGTGCCAGCAACCTACGAAGCGGGAGCTCCTACAATGAGCAGTTCTTC. As protein: CASNLRSGSSYNEQFF. Using reference TRBV7-8 and TRBJ2-1 for the parts outside the CDR3, the full variable domain is GAGVSQSPRYKVAKRGQDVALRCDPISGHVSLFWYQQALGQGPEFLTYFQNEAQLDKSGLPSDRFFAERPEGSVSTLKIQRTQQEDSAVYLCASNLRSGSSYNEQFFGPGTRLTVL.

The chain employs TRBV6-5 and TRBJ1-2; 7 bases match TRBD1. This CDR3 region has 14 residues. The germline V gene has CDR1 MNHEY and CDR2 SVGAGI. Trimming removed 1 base from V and 6 bases from J; junction bases left unmatched: 5. CDR3 nucleotides: TGTGCCAGCAGTTACTTCGGCGACAGGGATGGCTACACCTTC. Protein product: CASSYFGDRDGYTF.

The chain joins TRBV6-6 to TRBJ2-7, with D unresolved. The V end lost 5 bases, the J end lost 5 bases, and 7 bases lay between the germline ends. Germline V gives CDR1 MNHNY, CDR2 SVGAGI (reference sequence). The CDR3 has 11 amino acids. This chain's CDR3 is CASSPFHEQYF. Written as DNA, the CDR3 is TGTGCCAGCAGTCCTTTCCACGAGCAGTACTTC.

The chain links TRBV5-4 to TRBJ2-3; 7 bases are shared with TRBD2. CDR1 is SGHNT, CDR2 YYREEE, per germline (reference sequence). The CDR3 has 16 residues. The V and J ends lost 2 bases and 2 bases, in that order; junction bases with no gene match: 8. CDR3 nucleotide sequence: TGTGCCAGCAGCTTCGAATCCGGGAGGACCACAGATACGCAGTATTTT. Protein product: CASSFESGRTTDTQYF.